This T cell receptor beta chain was identified in a study of CD8+ T cells in alopecia areata. Overall study context: Affected scalp percentage determined the severity score of treated patients.

This sample's treatment: oral pan-JAK inhibitor, 5-10 mg twice daily. Alopecia areata patients gave lesional scalp punch biopsies and peripheral blood samples. Study-level points and caveats: Under tofacitinib, fewer expanded CD8+ clones appeared among the top 100 scalp clones.

Note on this clone: Its antigen is unidentified.

Once RNA had been extracted, it was reverse transcribed into cDNA to act as the sequencing template. The method was immunoSEQ multiplex PCR; TCRdb's version includes in-frame clones alone and lacks a portion of them. The data contain about 160,000 clones, 65% of them singletons. The source was CD4+ T cells sorted from blood, collected at week 4, from a patient treated with tofacitinib. The receptor was isolated from a human donor with alopecia areata.

CDR3 sequence reads: CASLGQRNTGELFF. The CDR3 DNA is TGTGCCAGCCTGGGACAGAGGAACACCGGGGAGCTGTTTTTT. The rearrangement uses TRBV2 and TRBJ2-2, with 7 bases lining up with TRBD1. The CDR3 has 14 amino acids. Germline V gene lookup returns CDR1 SNHLY and CDR2 FYNNEI. Trimming at V came to 8 bases and at J to 1 base, leaving 4 bases not matched to a gene.